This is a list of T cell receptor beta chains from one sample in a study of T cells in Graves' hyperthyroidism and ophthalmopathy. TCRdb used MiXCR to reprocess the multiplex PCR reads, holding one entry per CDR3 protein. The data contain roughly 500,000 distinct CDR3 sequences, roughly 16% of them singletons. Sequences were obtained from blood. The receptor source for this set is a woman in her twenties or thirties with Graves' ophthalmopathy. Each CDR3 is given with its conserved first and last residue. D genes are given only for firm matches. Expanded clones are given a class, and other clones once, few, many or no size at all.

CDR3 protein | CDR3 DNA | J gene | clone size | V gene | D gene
CASSQVMDRDAMVNTEAFF | TGCGCCAGCAGCCAAGTGATGGACAGAGACGCAATGGTGAACACTGAAGCTTTCTTT | TRBJ1-1 | NA | TRBV4-3 | NA
CASSLYIYNEQFF | TGTGCCAGTAGTCTCTACATCTACAATGAGCAGTTCTTC | TRBJ2-1 | few | TRBV19 | NA
CASSLSLEHYEQYF | TGTGCCAGCAGTTTATCCCTAGAACACTACGAGCAGTACTTC | TRBJ2-7 | many | TRBV28 | NA
CASNPTGFPNQPQHF | TGTGCCAGCAACCCGACAGGGTTTCCCAATCAGCCCCAGCATTTT | TRBJ1-5 | many | TRBV27 | TRBD1
CASSLRGAQTQYF | TGCGCCAGCAGCTTGCGTGGGGCGCAGACCCAGTACTTC | TRBJ2-5 | NA | TRBV5-1 | NA
CASRFGSQETQYF | TGTGCCAGCAGATTCGGGAGTCAAGAGACCCAGTACTTC | TRBJ2-5 | NA | TRBV6-1 | NA
CASSLSRQGNTEAFF | TGTGCCAGCAGTTTAAGTCGACAGGGCAACACTGAAGCTTTCTTT | TRBJ1-1 | NA | TRBV27 | TRBD1
CSVVSGSDVGEQFF | TGCAGCGTTGTATCCGGGAGTGATGTTGGTGAGCAGTTCTTC | TRBJ2-1 | many | TRBV29-1 | NA
CASSEMRATHEQFF | TGTGCCAGCAGCGAGATGCGGGCGACCCATGAGCAGTTCTTC | TRBJ2-1 | NA | TRBV9 | NA
CASSVGELISANEQFF | TGTGCCAGCAGCGTAGGCGAGTTGATATCAGCCAATGAGCAGTTCTTC | TRBJ2-1 | many | TRBV9 | NA
CANLKTPLAKNIQYF | TGTGCCAACCTCAAGACACCTCTAGCCAAAAACATTCAGTACTTC | TRBJ2-4 | few | TRBV5-6 | NA
CASSSRGGTGYNSPLHF | TGTGCCAGCAGCTCGCGAGGCGGGACAGGGTATAATTCACCCCTCCACTTT | TRBJ1-6 | many | TRBV7-2 | TRBD1
CASSRGDQETQYF | TGTGCCAGCTCGAGAGGAGACCAAGAGACCCAGTACTTC | TRBJ2-5 | many | TRBV5-1 | NA
CASSLRQGDEQYF | TGTGCCAGCAGCTTGCGACAGGGAGACGAGCAGTACTTC | TRBJ2-7 | many | TRBV5-8 | TRBD1
CAATGTPMRSYEQCF | TGTGCCGCTACCGGGACTCCGATGAGGTCCTACGAGCAGTGCTTC | TRBJ2-7 | few | TRBV10-3 | NA
CASSPAQGAGNTIYF | TGTGCCAGCAGCCCTGCGCAGGGAGCTGGAAACACCATATATTTT | TRBJ1-3 | NA | TRBV5-4 | NA
CASSLSDSPLHEQFF | TGTGCCAGCAGCTTAAGCGACAGCCCTCTGCATGAGCAGTTCTTC | TRBJ2-1 | few | TRBV7-9 | NA
CSARGAGDPLAGGPTDTQYF | TGCAGTGCTAGAGGCGCTGGGGATCCACTAGCGGGAGGCCCCACGGATACGCAGTATTTT | TRBJ2-3 | many | TRBV20-1 | TRBD2
CASSAGIGTEYNEQFF | TGTGCCAGCAGTGCGGGGATCGGTACTGAATACAATGAGCAGTTCTTC | TRBJ2-1 | many | TRBV28 | NA
CSASPAGGPGGTDTQYF | TGCAGTGCAAGCCCAGCGGGAGGGCCGGGTGGCACAGATACGCAGTATTTT | TRBJ2-3 | many | TRBV20-1 | TRBD2
CASSLSILNTEAFF | TGTGCCAGCAGTTTATCCATTTTGAACACTGAAGCTTTCTTT | TRBJ1-1 | many | TRBV28 | NA
CATSRDWSLETQYF | TGTGCCACCAGCAGAGATTGGAGTCTAGAGACCCAGTACTTC | TRBJ2-5 | few | TRBV15 | NA
CASSNTGEHGELFF | TGTGCCAGCAGCAACACAGGGGAACACGGGGAGCTGTTTTTT | TRBJ2-2 | few | TRBV5-6 | TRBD1
CASSQEAASGANVLTF | TGCGCCAGCAGCCAAGAAGCAGCCTCTGGGGCCAACGTCCTGACTTTC | TRBJ2-6 | NA | TRBV4-3 | NA
CASSQDRTDTQYF | TGTGCCAGCAGCCAAGACCGCACAGATACGCAGTATTTT | TRBJ2-3 | many | TRBV3-1 | NA
CSVSGRTGINTEAFF | TGCAGCGTTAGTGGCCGAACAGGGATAAACACTGAAGCTTTCTTT | TRBJ1-1 | many | TRBV29-1 | NA
CSADRRVDNEQFF | TGCAGTGCGGACCGGAGGGTGGACAATGAGCAGTTCTTC | TRBJ2-1 | NA | TRBV20-1 | NA
CASSFLPNEQFF | TGCGCCAGCAGCTTCCTTCCGAATGAGCAGTTCTTC | TRBJ2-1 | many | TRBV5-1 | NA
CASSLVAGGSKNIQYF | TGTGCCAGCAGCTTAGTGGCGGGAGGGTCCAAAAACATTCAGTACTTC | TRBJ2-4 | many | TRBV7-9 | TRBD2
CASSRGAEQYF | TGTGCCAGTAGCAGAGGCGCCGAGCAGTACTTC | TRBJ2-7 | few | TRBV19 | NA
CSARSVVTDTQYF | TGCAGTGCTCGCAGCGTAGTGACAGATACGCAGTATTTT | TRBJ2-3 | few | TRBV20-1 | NA
CASSGVSGQPQHF | TGTGCCAGCAGTGGAGTAAGCGGACAGCCCCAGCATTTT | TRBJ1-5 | few | TRBV27 | NA
CASSPRAGASYEQYF | TGTGCCAGCTCACCAAGAGCAGGGGCCTCCTACGAGCAGTACTTC | TRBJ2-7 | many | TRBV18 | NA
CSARDPISSYNEQFF | TGCAGTGCTAGAGATCCTATAAGCTCCTACAATGAGCAGTTCTTC | TRBJ2-1 | NA | TRBV20-1 | NA
CASKGQWGLNYGYTF | TGTGCCAGCAAAGGACAGTGGGGCCTTAACTATGGCTACACCTTC | TRBJ1-2 | many | TRBV28 | NA
CSVGGGFDTGELFF | TGCAGCGTTGGGGGTGGGTTTGACACCGGGGAGCTGTTTTTT | TRBJ2-2 | few | TRBV29-1 | NA
CASSPDGAGGNTIYF | TGTGCCAGCAGCCCCGATGGGGCTGGTGGAAACACCATATATTTT | TRBJ1-3 | many | TRBV7-8 | NA